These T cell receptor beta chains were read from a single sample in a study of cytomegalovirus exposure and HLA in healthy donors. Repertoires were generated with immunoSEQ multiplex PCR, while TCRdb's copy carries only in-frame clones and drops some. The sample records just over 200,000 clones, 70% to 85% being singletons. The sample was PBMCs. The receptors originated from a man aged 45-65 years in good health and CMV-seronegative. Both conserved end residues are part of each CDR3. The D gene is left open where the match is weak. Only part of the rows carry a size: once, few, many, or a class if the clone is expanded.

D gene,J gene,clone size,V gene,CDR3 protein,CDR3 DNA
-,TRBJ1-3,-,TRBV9,CASSAGGFSGNTIYF,TGTGCCAGCAGCGCGGGGGGGTTCTCTGGAAACACCATATATTTT
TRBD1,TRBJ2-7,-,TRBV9,CASSVGGQGAREQYF,TGTGCCAGCAGCGTAGGTGGTCAGGGGGCGCGCGAGCAGTACTTC
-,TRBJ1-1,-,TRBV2,CASSERSGLQNTEAFF,TGTGCCAGCAGTGAAAGGTCAGGGCTGCAGAACACTGAAGCTTTCTTT
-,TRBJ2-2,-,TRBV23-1,CASRDRPGELFF,TGCGCCAGCAGAGACAGGCCCGGGGAGCTGTTTTTT
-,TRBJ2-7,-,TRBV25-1,CASSESRDSYEQYF,TGTGCCAGCAGTGAATCCAGGGATTCCTACGAGCAGTACTTC
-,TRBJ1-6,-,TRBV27,CASSLGALRSPLHF,TGTGCCAGCAGTTTGGGGGCGTTGCGCTCACCCCTCCACTTT
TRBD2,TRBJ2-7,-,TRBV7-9,CASSAERSSGLSSYEQYF,TGTGCCAGCAGCGCCGAGAGGTCTAGCGGGCTGAGCTCCTACGAGCAGTACTTC
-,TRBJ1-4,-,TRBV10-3,CAISDPPGGDATNEKLFF,TGTGCCATCAGTGACCCCCCCGGCGGGGACGCAACTAATGAAAAACTGTTTTTT
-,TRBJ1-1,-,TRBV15,CATSRDLGATEAFF,TGTGCCACCAGCAGAGATTTAGGGGCCACTGAAGCTTTCTTT
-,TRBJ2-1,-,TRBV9,CASSPNQEPQFF,TGTGCCAGCAGCCCGAACCAAGAGCCGCAGTTCTTC
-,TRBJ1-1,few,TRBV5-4,CASSLRDMNTEAFF,TGTGCCAGCAGCTTAAGGGACATGAACACTGAAGCTTTCTTT